Listed below are T cell receptor beta chains from one sample, sequenced in a study of technical replicates of blood from a handful of donors. The method was immunoSEQ multiplex PCR; TCRdb's version includes in-frame clones alone and lacks a portion of them. The table includes 67,000 or so clones, 95% to 96% detected once. Input material: T cells isolated from PBMCs. The receptors shown here come from a human donor in good health. Each CDR3 is given with its conserved first and last residue. The D gene is left open where the match is weak. The size field is filled for only some rows; it gives once, few, many or a size class.

j_gene | abundance | v_gene | d_gene | len | CDR3aa | CDR3nt
TRBJ2-1 | NA | TRBV6-4 | TRBD2 | 13 | CASRQRGGHEQFF | TGTGCCAGCAGACAGCGGGGGGGCCACGAGCAGTTCTTC
TRBJ2-7 | NA | TRBV28 | TRBD1 | 14 | CASSSGDRRYEQYF | TGTGCCAGCAGTAGTGGGGACAGGCGATACGAGCAGTACTTC
TRBJ2-5 | NA | TRBV30 | NA | 13 | CAWSVQGGETQYF | TGTGCCTGGAGTGTACAGGGTGGAGAGACCCAGTACTTC
TRBJ2-1 | NA | TRBV6-1 | NA | 12 | CASSGPGEEQFF | TGTGCCAGCAGTGGACCAGGGGAGGAGCAGTTCTTC
TRBJ2-7 | NA | TRBV6-1 | TRBD1 | 16 | CASSGNPGQGREEQYF | TGTGCCAGCAGTGGAAACCCGGGACAGGGTCGGGAAGAGCAGTACTTC
TRBJ2-5 | NA | TRBV27 | TRBD1 | 14 | CASSSGGQRETQYF | TGTGCCAGCAGTTCAGGGGGTCAGAGAGAGACCCAGTACTTC
TRBJ2-5 | NA | TRBV27 | TRBD2 | 16 | CASSLTGLADQETQYF | TGTGCCAGCAGTTTAACTGGACTAGCGGACCAAGAGACCCAGTACTTC
TRBJ2-7 | NA | TRBV11-1 | NA | 14 | CASSFWQGNHEQYF | TGTGCCAGCAGCTTTTGGCAGGGGAACCACGAGCAGTACTTC
TRBJ1-2 | NA | TRBV28 | NA | 16 | CAIRPLGRGANYGYTF | TGTGCCATAAGACCATTGGGCAGGGGAGCTAACTATGGCTACACCTTC
TRBJ1-2 | NA | TRBV10-3 | TRBD1 | 12 | CAISNRGDGYTF | TGTGCCATCAGTAACAGGGGGGATGGCTACACCTTC
TRBJ1-3 | NA | TRBV4-1 | TRBD1 | 16 | CASSQATGASGNTIYF | TGCGCCAGCAGCCAGGCCACAGGGGCTTCTGGAAACACCATATATTTT
TRBJ2-3 | NA | TRBV7-6 | NA | 17 | CASSLGPLQGGTDTQYF | TGTGCCAGCAGCTTAGGTCCTCTACAGGGTGGTACAGATACGCAGTATTTT
TRBJ2-7 | NA | TRBV10-1 | NA | 14 | CASSESWGGYEQYF | TGCGCCAGCAGTGAGTCGTGGGGCGGTTACGAGCAGTACTTC
TRBJ1-1 | NA | TRBV9 | NA | 14 | CASAWGLGDTEAFF | TGTGCCAGCGCTTGGGGACTGGGGGACACTGAAGCTTTCTTT
TRBJ1-5 | NA | TRBV4-1 | TRBD1 | 16 | CASSLTGTGGRQPQHF | TGCGCCAGCAGCCTCACCGGGACAGGGGGGCGTCAGCCCCAGCATTTT
TRBJ1-4 | once | TRBV27 | NA | 14 | CASSLYGANEKLFF | TGTGCCAGCAGTTTATATGGGGCCAATGAAAAACTGTTTTTT
TRBJ2-7 | NA | TRBV18 | NA | 15 | CASSPAGFGSYEQYF | TGTGCCAGCTCACCGGCGGGTTTTGGCTCCTACGAGCAGTACTTC
TRBJ1-2 | few | TRBV6-1 | TRBD1 | 14 | CASSEGRQGDGYTF | TGTGCCAGCAGTGAAGGCCGACAGGGGGATGGCTACACCTTC
TRBJ2-1 | NA | TRBV10-1 | TRBD1 | 16 | CASSEGGTGRGDEQFF | TGCGCCAGCAGTGAGGGGGGGACAGGGCGAGGGGATGAGCAGTTCTTC
TRBJ2-1 | NA | TRBV5-1 | TRBD1 | 14 | CASTSGTGAPEQFF | TGCGCCAGCACCTCCGGGACAGGCGCCCCTGAGCAGTTCTTC
TRBJ1-5 | few | TRBV19 | NA | 13 | CASSTNTVQPQHF | TGTGCCAGTAGTACTAACACAGTTCAGCCCCAGCATTTT
TRBJ2-7 | NA | TRBV15 | TRBD1 | 14 | CATNDRGAIYEQYF | TGTGCCACCAACGACAGGGGCGCAATCTACGAGCAGTACTTC
TRBJ1-2 | NA | TRBV10-1 | TRBD1 | 14 | CASSMGQGPYGYTF | TGCGCCAGCAGTATGGGACAGGGGCCCTATGGCTACACCTTC
TRBJ2-7 | NA | TRBV27 | TRBD1 | 18 | CASSFQLPGTGGSYEQYF | TGTGCCAGCAGCTTCCAGCTACCGGGGACAGGGGGGTCCTACGAGCAGTACTTC
TRBJ1-1 | NA | TRBV11-3 | NA | 13 | CASSFTQNTEAFF | TGTGCCAGCAGCTTCACACAGAACACTGAAGCTTTCTTT
TRBJ1-6 | NA | TRBV7-9 | TRBD1 | 15 | CASSLGQGYNSPLHF | TGTGCCAGCAGCTTAGGACAGGGGTATAATTCACCCCTCCACTTT
TRBJ1-3 | NA | TRBV28 | NA | 17 | CASKGQGPPVSGNTIYF | TGTGCCAGCAAGGGCCAGGGGCCTCCTGTCTCTGGAAACACCATATATTTT
TRBJ2-7 | NA | TRBV13 | NA | 13 | CASTPGGSAEQYF | TGTGCCAGCACCCCAGGTGGATCCGCCGAGCAGTACTTC
TRBJ1-4 | NA | TRBV6-1 | NA | 13 | CASSRGRLEKLFF | TGTGCCAGCAGTAGGGGCAGATTAGAAAAACTGTTTTTT
TRBJ2-7 | NA | TRBV6-1 | TRBD1 | 15 | CASSEAGTGLYEQYF | TGTGCCAGCAGTGAAGCGGGGACAGGTTTGTACGAGCAGTACTTC
TRBJ1-5 | once | TRBV18 | NA | 15 | CASSRTVDSNQPQHF | TGTGCCAGCTCACGGACAGTTGATAGCAATCAGCCCCAGCATTTT
TRBJ2-1 | NA | TRBV10-3 | NA | 13 | CATAASSYNEQFF | TGTGCCACGGCGGCGAGCTCCTACAATGAGCAGTTCTTC
TRBJ2-5 | NA | TRBV5-4 | TRBD2 | 16 | CASSPPGTSGRETQYF | TGTGCCAGCAGCCCCCCCGGGACTAGCGGGAGGGAGACCCAGTACTTC
TRBJ2-7 | NA | TRBV27 | TRBD1 | 15 | CASSSGTGIYYEQYF | TGTGCCAGCAGTTCCGGGACAGGGATTTACTACGAGCAGTACTTC
TRBJ1-5 | NA | TRBV6-1 | NA | 15 | CASSEVGTSNQPQHF | TGTGCCAGCAGTGAAGTTGGGACAAGCAATCAGCCCCAGCATTTT
TRBJ2-7 | NA | TRBV19 | NA | 14 | CASSIAQGAYEQYF | TGTGCCAGTAGTATAGCGCAGGGTGCCTACGAGCAGTACTTC
TRBJ1-1 | few | TRBV4-1 | TRBD1 | 12 | CASSRDRDEAFF | TGCGCCAGCAGCCGGGACAGGGATGAAGCTTTCTTT
TRBJ2-3 | NA | TRBV7-9 | TRBD1 | 15 | CASSGQGARGDTQYF | TGTGCCAGCAGCGGCCAGGGGGCGCGGGGAGATACGCAGTATTTT
TRBJ2-2 | NA | TRBV5-1 | NA | 14 | CASTGRENTGELFF | TGCGCCAGCACGGGGCGGGAGAACACCGGGGAGCTGTTTTTT
TRBJ2-5 | NA | TRBV5-4 | NA | 13 | CASSLIAQETQYF | TGTGCCAGCAGCTTGATAGCCCAAGAGACCCAGTACTTC
TRBJ1-1 | once | TRBV5-4 | TRBD1 | 13 | CASSGTGGTEAFF | TGTGCCAGCAGCGGGACAGGGGGCACTGAAGCTTTCTTT
TRBJ1-5 | NA | TRBV28 | NA | 13 | CASIPPGGRPQHF | TGTGCCAGCATTCCCCCGGGGGGGCGGCCCCAGCATTTT
TRBJ2-1 | NA | TRBV11-2 | TRBD2 | 20 | CASSLDGWSGVGSPHNEQFF | TGTGCCAGCAGCTTAGATGGATGGAGCGGGGTGGGTTCCCCGCACAATGAGCAGTTCTTC
TRBJ1-1 | few | TRBV5-1 | NA | 16 | CASSLGRRNMNTEAFF | TGCGCCAGCAGCCTGGGCCGGAGGAACATGAACACTGAAGCTTTCTTT
TRBJ2-1 | NA | TRBV15 | TRBD1 | 16 | CATSTATGVTANEQFF | TGTGCCACCAGCACCGCAACAGGGGTTACTGCCAATGAGCAGTTCTTC
TRBJ1-4 | NA | TRBV12-5 | NA | 18 | CASGLRHTGEATNEKLFF | TGTGCTAGTGGTTTGCGCCACACAGGAGAAGCAACTAATGAAAAACTGTTTTTT
TRBJ2-5 | NA | TRBV6-1 | TRBD1 | 15 | CASRRPGQGRETQYF | TGTGCCAGCAGAAGACCGGGACAGGGACGGGAGACCCAGTACTTC
TRBJ2-3 | NA | TRBV13 | NA | 16 | CASSLGDPGTPRTWNF | TGTGCCAGCAGCTTAGGGGACCCCGGGACTCCTAGGACCTGGAATTTT
TRBJ2-1 | NA | TRBV5-1 | TRBD1 | 15 | CASSSVDRVYNEQFF | TGCGCCAGCAGCTCAGTAGACAGGGTCTACAATGAGCAGTTCTTC
TRBJ1-1 | once | TRBV5-1 | TRBD1 | 15 | CASSLARGENTEAFF | TGCGCCAGCAGCTTGGCCAGGGGGGAGAACACTGAAGCTTTCTTT
TRBJ1-1 | NA | TRBV4-2 | NA | 15 | CASSLQSVGNTEAFF | TGTGCCAGCAGCCTACAGTCCGTGGGGAACACTGAAGCTTTCTTT
TRBJ1-5 | NA | TRBV28 | NA | 12 | CASNQGSQPQHF | TGTGCCAGCAACCAGGGTTCTCAGCCCCAGCATTTT
TRBJ1-2 | NA | TRBV13 | TRBD1 | 17 | CASSFLGQVDLGYGYTF | TGTGCCAGCAGCTTTCTAGGACAGGTCGACCTGGGCTATGGCTACACCTTC
TRBJ2-1 | once | TRBV25-1 | NA | 12 | CASSEQYNEQFF | TGTGCCAGCAGTGAACAATACAATGAGCAGTTCTTC
TRBJ1-1 | NA | TRBV6-5 | NA | 14 | CASSYSRSDTEAFF | TGTGCCAGCAGTTACTCAAGAAGCGACACTGAAGCTTTCTTT
TRBJ1-2 | NA | TRBV20-1 | NA | 11 | CSIVRPWGYTF | TGCAGTATAGTGCGGCCCTGGGGCTACACCTTC
TRBJ1-5 | NA | TRBV5-6 | NA | 12 | CASSLAGQPQHF | TGTGCCAGCAGCTTGGCGGGTCAGCCCCAGCATTTT
TRBJ1-1 | NA | TRBV14 | TRBD1 | 20 | CASSQEGIDRGVLMNTEAFF | TGTGCCAGCAGCCAAGAGGGAATCGACAGGGGAGTCCTGATGAACACTGAAGCTTTCTTT
TRBJ2-6 | NA | TRBV2 | NA | 16 | CASRRQEGLGANVLTF | TGTGCCAGCAGAAGACAGGAAGGCCTTGGGGCCAACGTCCTGACTTTC
TRBJ1-5 | NA | TRBV5-1 | NA | 15 | CASSLRSGSNQPQHF | TGCGCCAGCAGCTTGCGTTCAGGTAGCAATCAGCCCCAGCATTTT